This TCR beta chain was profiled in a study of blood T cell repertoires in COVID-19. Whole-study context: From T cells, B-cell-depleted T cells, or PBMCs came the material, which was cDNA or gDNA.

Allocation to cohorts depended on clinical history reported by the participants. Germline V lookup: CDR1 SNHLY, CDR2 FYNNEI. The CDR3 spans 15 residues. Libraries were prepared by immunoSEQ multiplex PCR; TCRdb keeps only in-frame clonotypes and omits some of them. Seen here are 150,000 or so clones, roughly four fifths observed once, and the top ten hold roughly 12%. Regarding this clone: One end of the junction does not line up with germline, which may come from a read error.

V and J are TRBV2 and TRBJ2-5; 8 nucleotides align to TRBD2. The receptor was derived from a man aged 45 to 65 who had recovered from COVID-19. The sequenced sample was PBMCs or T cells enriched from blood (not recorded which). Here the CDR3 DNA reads TGTGCCAGCAGTCAAGCGGGGGCCATCCAAGAGACCCAGTACTTC. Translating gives CASSQAGAIQETQYF.